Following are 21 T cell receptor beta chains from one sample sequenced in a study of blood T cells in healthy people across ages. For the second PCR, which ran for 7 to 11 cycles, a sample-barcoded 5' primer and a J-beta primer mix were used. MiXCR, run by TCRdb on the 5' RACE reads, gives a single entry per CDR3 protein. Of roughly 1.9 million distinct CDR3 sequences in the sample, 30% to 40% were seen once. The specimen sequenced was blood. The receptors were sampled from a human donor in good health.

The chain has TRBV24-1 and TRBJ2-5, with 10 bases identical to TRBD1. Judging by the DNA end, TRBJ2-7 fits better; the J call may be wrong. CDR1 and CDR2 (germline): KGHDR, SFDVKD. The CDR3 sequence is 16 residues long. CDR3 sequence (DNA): TGTGCCACCAGTGATTCCTTTGGACAGGGGGTCGACGAGCAGTACTTC. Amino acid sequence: CATSDSFGQGVDEQYF.

CDR3 residues: CASSLGQYRGRQETQYF. The CDR3 DNA is TGTGCCAGCAGCTTAGGGCAATACAGGGGACGCCAAGAGACCCAGTACTTC. The chain couples TRBV7-2 to TRBJ2-5, with TRBD1 matching 7 bases. Trimming cost V 1 base and J 1 base; bases outside gene matches: 9. The CDR3 is 17 residues long. Looked up from germline, CDR1 is SGHTA and CDR2 is FQGNSA.

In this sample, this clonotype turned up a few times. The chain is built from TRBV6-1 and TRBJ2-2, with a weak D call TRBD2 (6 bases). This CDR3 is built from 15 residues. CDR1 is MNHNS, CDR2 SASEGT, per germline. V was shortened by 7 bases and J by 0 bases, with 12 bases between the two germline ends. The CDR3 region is CASILRGTNTGELFF. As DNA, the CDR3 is TGTGCCAGCATTCTCCGGGGGACGAACACCGGGGAGCTGTTTTTT.

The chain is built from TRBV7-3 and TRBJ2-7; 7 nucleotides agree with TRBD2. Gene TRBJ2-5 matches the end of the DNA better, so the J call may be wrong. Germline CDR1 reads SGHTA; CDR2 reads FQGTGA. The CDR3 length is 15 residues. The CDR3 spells CASSLRGGEGETQYF. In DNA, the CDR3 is TGTGCCAGCAGCTTAAGGGGGGGAGAGGGGGAGACCCAGTACTTC.

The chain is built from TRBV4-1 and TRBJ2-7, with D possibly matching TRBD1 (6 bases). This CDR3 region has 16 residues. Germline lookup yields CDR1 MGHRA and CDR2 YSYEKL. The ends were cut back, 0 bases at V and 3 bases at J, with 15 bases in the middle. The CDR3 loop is CASSQEGQLVGYEQYF. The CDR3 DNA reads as TGCGCCAGCAGCCAAGAAGGACAGCTAGTGGGCTACGAGCAGTACTTC.

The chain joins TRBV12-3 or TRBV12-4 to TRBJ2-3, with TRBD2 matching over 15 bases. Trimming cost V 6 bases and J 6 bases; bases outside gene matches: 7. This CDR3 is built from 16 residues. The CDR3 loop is CASRGGTSGGRDTQYF. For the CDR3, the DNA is TGTGCCAGCAGAGGCGGGACTAGCGGGGGGAGGGATACGCAGTATTTT.

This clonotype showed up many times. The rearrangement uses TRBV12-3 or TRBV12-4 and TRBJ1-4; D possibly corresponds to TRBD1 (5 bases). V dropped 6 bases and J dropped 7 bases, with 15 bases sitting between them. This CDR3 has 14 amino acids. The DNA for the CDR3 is TGTGCCAGCAGCCGCGGGACGGTGGGTGAAAAACTGTTTTTT. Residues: CASSRGTVGEKLFF.

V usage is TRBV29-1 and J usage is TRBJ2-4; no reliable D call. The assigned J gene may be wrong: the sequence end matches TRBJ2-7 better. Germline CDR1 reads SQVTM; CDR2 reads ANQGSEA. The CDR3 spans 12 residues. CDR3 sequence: CSVPREGYEQYF. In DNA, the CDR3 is TGCAGCGTTCCAAGGGAAGGCTACGAGCAGTACTTC.

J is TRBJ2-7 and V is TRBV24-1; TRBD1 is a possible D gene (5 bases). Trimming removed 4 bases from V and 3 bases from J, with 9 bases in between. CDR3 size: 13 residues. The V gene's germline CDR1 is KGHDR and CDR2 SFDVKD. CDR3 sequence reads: CATSDRTHYEQYF. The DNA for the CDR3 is TGTGCCACCAGTGACCGGACACACTACGAGCAGTACTTC.

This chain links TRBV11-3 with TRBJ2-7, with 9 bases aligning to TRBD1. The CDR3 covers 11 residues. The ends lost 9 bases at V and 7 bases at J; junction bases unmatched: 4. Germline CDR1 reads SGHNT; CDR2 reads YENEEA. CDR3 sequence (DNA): TGTGCCAGTCAGGGACAGGGTGAGCAGTACTTC. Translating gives CASQGQGEQYF. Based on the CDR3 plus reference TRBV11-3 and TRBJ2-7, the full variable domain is EAGVVQSPRYKIIEKKQPVAFWCNPISGHNTLYWYLQNLGQGPELLIRYENEEAVDDSQLPKDRFSAERLKGVDSTLKIQPAELGDSAVYLCASQGQGEQYFGPGTRLTVT.

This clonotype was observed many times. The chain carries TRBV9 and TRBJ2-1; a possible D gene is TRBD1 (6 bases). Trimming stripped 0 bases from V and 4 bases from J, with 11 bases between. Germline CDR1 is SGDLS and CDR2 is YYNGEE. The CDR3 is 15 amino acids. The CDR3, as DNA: TGTGCCAGCAGCGTAGACCAGGGGCATTACAATGAGCAGTTCTTC. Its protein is CASSVDQGHYNEQFF.

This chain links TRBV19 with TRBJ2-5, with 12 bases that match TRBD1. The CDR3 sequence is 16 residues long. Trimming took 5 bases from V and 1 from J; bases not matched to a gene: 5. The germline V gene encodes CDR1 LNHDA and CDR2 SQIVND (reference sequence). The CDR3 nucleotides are TGTGCCAGTAGTGGGGACAGGGGGCGCTTCCAAGAGACCCAGTACTTC. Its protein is CASSGDRGRFQETQYF.

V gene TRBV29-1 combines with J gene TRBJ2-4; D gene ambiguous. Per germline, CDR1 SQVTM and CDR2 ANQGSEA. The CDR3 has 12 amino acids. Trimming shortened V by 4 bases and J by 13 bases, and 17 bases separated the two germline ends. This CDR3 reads CSVVPVYNEQYF. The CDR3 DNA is TGCAGCGTTGTACCCGTTTACAATGAGCAGTACTTC. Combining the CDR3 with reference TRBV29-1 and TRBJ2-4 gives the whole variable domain SAVISQKPSRDICQRGTSLTIQCQVDSQVTMMFWYRQQPGQSLTLIATANQGSEATYESGFVIDKFPISRPNLTFSTLTVSNMSPEDSSIYLCSVVPVYNEQYFGAGTRLSVL.

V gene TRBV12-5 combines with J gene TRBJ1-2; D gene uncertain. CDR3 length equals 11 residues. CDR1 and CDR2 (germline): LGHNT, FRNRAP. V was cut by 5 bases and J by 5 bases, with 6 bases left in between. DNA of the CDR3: TGTGCTAGTGGTGGCCCGTATGGCTACACCTTC. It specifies CASGGPYGYTF.

CDR3 sequence reads: CASSLVGGDSTDTQYF. The CDR3 nucleotides read TGTGCCAGCAGCTTAGTCGGCGGAGACAGCACAGATACGCAGTATTTT. The chain joins TRBV7-2 to TRBJ2-3, with D unclear. Germline V gene sequence: CDR1 SGHTA, CDR2 FQGNSA. V was trimmed by 1 base and J by 0 bases, leaving 11 bases between them. There are 16 residues in the CDR3.

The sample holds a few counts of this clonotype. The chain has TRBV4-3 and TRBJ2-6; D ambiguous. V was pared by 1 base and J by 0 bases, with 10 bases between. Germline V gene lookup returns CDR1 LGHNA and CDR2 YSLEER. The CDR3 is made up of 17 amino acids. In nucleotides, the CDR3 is TGCGCCAGCAGCCAAGTTTGGTTGGGCTCTGGGGCCAACGTCCTGACTTTC. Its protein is CASSQVWLGSGANVLTF.

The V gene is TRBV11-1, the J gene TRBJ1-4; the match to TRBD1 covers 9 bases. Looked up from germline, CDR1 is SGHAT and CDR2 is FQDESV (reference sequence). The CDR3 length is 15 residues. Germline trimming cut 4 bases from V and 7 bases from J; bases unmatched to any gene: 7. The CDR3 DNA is TGTGCCAGCAGCTCGGGACAGGGTGACGGTGAAAAACTGTTTTTT. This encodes CASSSGQGDGEKLFF. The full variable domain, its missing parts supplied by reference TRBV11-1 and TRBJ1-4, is EAEVAQSPRYKITEKSQAVAFWCDPISGHATLYWYRQILGQGPELLVQFQDESVVDDSQLPKDRFSAERLKGVDSTLKIQPAELGDSAMYLCASSSGQGDGEKLFFGSGTQLSVL.

CDR3 amino acids: CASGLAGTSGGELFF. The DNA for the CDR3 is TGTGCCAGCGGGCTAGCGGGAACCAGCGGCGGGGAGCTGTTTTTT. The chain combines TRBV6-6 with TRBJ2-2, with 9 bases that match TRBD2. CDR1 and CDR2 (germline): MNHNY, SVGAGI (reference sequence). The trim removed 8 bases at V and 7 bases at J, leaving 11 bases unmatched. There are 15 residues in the CDR3.

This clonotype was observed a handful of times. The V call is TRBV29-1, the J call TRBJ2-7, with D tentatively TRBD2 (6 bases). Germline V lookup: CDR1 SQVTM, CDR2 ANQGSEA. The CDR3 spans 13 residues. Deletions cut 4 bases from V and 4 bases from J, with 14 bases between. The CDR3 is CSVVGLAGYEQYF. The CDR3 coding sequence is TGCAGCGTTGTGGGACTCGCCGGGTACGAGCAGTACTTC.

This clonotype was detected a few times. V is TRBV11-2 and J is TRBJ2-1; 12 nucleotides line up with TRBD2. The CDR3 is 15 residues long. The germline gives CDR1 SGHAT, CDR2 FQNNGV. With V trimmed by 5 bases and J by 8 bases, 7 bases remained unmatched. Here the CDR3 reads CASSPASGGAHEQFF. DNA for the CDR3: TGTGCCAGCAGCCCTGCTAGCGGGGGGGCGCATGAGCAGTTCTTC.

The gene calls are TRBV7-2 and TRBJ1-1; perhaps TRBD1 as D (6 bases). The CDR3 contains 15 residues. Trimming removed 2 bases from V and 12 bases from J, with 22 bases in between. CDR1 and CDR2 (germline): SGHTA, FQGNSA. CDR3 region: CASSLLLGARPRTFF. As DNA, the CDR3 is TGTGCCAGCAGCTTATTACTGGGGGCGCGTCCCCGTACTTTCTTT.